Listed below are T cell receptor beta chains from one sample, sequenced in a study of cytomegalovirus exposure and HLA in healthy donors. Produced via immunoSEQ multiplex PCR; TCRdb's table is partial and in-frame only. The sample contains 300,000 or so clones, around four fifths of which appear only once. The sample comprised PBMCs. The receptors were gathered from a woman in her thirties or forties in good health and CMV-seropositive. The CDR3 runs from the conserved cysteine through the conserved F or W.

V: TRBV19; CDR3: CASSTELNYGYTF
V: TRBV9; CDR3: CASSLGLAGGGADTQYF
V: TRBV11-3; CDR3: CASSSRDRASPLHF
V: TRBV5-4; CDR3: CASSPLAVGNTGELFF
V: TRBV5-6; CDR3: CASSLALEETQYF
V: TRBV7-8; CDR3: CASSISGASYNEQFF
V: TRBV11-3; CDR3: CASSLQGQYEQYF
V: TRBV6-1; CDR3: CASSANRGPTYEQYF
V: TRBV19; CDR3: CASSMGQASTDTQYF
V: TRBV28; CDR3: CASSLGGVPSNEKLFF
V: TRBV18; CDR3: CASSPLAGGANEQFF
V: TRBV5-6; CDR3: CASSWATDGQAGELFF
V: TRBV28; CDR3: CASRRDGTGGGGEQYF
V: TRBV28; CDR3: CASRQWGPNYGYTF
V: TRBV7-9; CDR3: CSSRSGDEQYF
V: TRBV5-6; CDR3: CASSLQGSYSNQPQHF
V: TRBV29-1; CDR3: CSVEGTGLIYNEQFF
V: TRBV7-8; CDR3: CASSFNFAEAFF
V: TRBV7-6; CDR3: CASSSLAGEKLFF
V: TRBV7-9; CDR3: CASSSETGLETQYF
V: TRBV6-5; CDR3: CASRQSGMNTEAFF
V: TRBV10-3; CDR3: CAISSAIRGTSGMNGELFF
V: TRBV5-1; CDR3: CASSLEGQGSNEQFF
V: TRBV30; CDR3: CAWSVGGLDYGYTF
V: TRBV5-6; CDR3: CASSSEEGPDTQYF